The present TCR beta chain was sequenced within a study of CXCR3-negative and CXCR3-positive naive CD8 T cells. Study in general: Per library, roughly 1.5 +/- 0.3 million reads; 130 million to 150 million TRB reads overall.

The CDR3 contains 14 residues. Germline CDR1 SGHRS, CDR2 YFSETQ. On this clonotype itself: What it binds is unknown.

The method, 5' RACE with UMI labels, was used to prepare the TRB cDNA libraries. TCRdb re-called the 5' RACE reads and shows each CDR3 protein once, DNA omitted. The sample features about 39,000 distinct CDR3 sequences, with about 8% in its top ten. Study results and caveats: For the naive subsets, surface CD5 was similar, and TCR strength was inferred from TRB CDR3 properties. In both naive subsets diversity was comparably high, whereas memory CD8+ cells showed much lower diversity.

The chain has TRBV5-1 and TRBJ2-7. This TCR was recovered from a human donor in good health. Some clones in this sample may be carry-over from other donors' samples. Sequencing was carried out using memory CD8+ T cells from blood. The chain's CDR3 is CASGFGYSSYEQYF.